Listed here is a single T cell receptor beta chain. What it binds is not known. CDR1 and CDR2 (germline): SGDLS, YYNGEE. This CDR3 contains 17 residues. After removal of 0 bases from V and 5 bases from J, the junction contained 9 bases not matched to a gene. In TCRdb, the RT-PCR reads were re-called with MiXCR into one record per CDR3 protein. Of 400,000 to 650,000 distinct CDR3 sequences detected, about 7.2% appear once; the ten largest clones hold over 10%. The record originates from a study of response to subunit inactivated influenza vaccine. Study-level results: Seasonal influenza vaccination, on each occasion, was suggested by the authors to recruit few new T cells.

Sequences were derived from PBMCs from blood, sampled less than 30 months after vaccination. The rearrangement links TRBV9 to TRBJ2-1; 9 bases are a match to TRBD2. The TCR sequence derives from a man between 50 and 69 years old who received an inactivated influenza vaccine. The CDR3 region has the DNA TGTGCCAGCAGCGTAGCTTGGGCAGCGGGGGGAAACAATGAGCAGTTCTTC. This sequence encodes CASSVAWAAGGNNEQFF.